The entry below gives a single TCR beta chain sequence along with its context. This clone's antigen is unknown. No much larger clonotype is one base removed from it; base qualities were not supplied. The germline V end is reduced by 1 base and the J end by 2 bases; junction bases left unmatched: 13. CDR1 and CDR2 were assigned from the germline V gene (reference sequence) as LNHDA and SQIVND. The CDR3 sequence holds 19 residues, the cysteine and phenylalanine included. Kept here is only the CDR3 DNA, which spans 57 bases and is read in frame from base 1. This sample is drawn from a study of blood T cell repertoires in COVID-19 (TCRdb year 2020). Broadly, across the study: Collaborator samples came from the United States, Italy and Spain and covered acute and convalescent phases of COVID-19. The material from the prospective study consisted of cDNA or gDNA derived from T cells, B-cell-depleted T cells, or PBMCs. Subjects who had been exposed to COVID-19, were actively infected with it, or had recovered from it provided the deeply sampled blood TCRbeta repertoires that made up the dataset. A freely available public database, intended as a resource for researchers studying the immune response to SARS-CoV-2, is where the repertoires were released. The samples were drawn from two sources: the first 160 participants of the ongoing ImmuneRACE study, and 1,000 to 1,500 subjects contributed by 6 global collaborators. Sample metadata almost always included a de-identified subject ID, COVID-19 status, age in years and sex. Where available, HLA class I and class II types were obtained from metadata supplied by the sample provider rather than from assay-based typing. Results the study describes overall, beyond this receptor: The quantity of clinical and demographic metadata differed by source and by participant and was supplied without curation.

TCRbeta CDR3 regions were amplified from genomic DNA by means of the immunoSEQ Assay, a bias-controlled multiplex PCR. From the authors' description of their analysis: Within the assay, amplification of reference gene primers was used to estimate how many nucleated cells each sample contained. Sequence reads were collapsed and filtered to measure the absolute abundance of every unique TCRbeta CDR3 rearrangement. For each sample, productive Simpson clonality was calculated as the square root of Simpson's diversity index across productive rearrangements. The immuneACCESS repertoire file appears here via TCRdb, limited to in-frame rearrangements. These files lack a portion of the clones; in checked studies, under half of the deficit traces to unresolved V genes, and the cause of the others is not known. V, J and clone size are taken as reported in that table, and D and trimming were inferred from the DNA itself. Counted in this sample were about 160,000 clones; almost 85% of them appeared once. 22% of the sample lies in the top ten.

The collaborating institutions used their own protocols to collect whole blood in K2EDTA tubes. For TCRbeta analysis, collaborator samples were shipped as frozen whole blood, as isolated PBMCs, or as DNA extracted from either sample type. The rearrangement combines TRBV19 with TRBJ2-2, with 7 bases aligning to TRBD2. The sequenced sample was peripheral blood. This receptor was taken from a woman older than 75 with acute or convalescent COVID-19. The DNA sequence is given as TGTGCCAGTAGTATAGTCCGGGACTATGGGGTGCTAAACACCGGGGAGCTGTTTTTT. The encoded protein is CASSIVRDYGVLNTGELFF.